This T cell receptor (beta chain) was sequenced for a study of T cell responses to AZD1222 COVID-19 vaccine. This clone was found a few times. Its antigen is not known. Study outcomes and limitations: Among those given AZD1222, only five or six were seropositive at baseline. Targets within unmutated variant regions were reportedly found for nearly half of spike-specific TCRs.

The data were produced by immunoSEQ multiplex PCR, yet TCRdb's version contains in-frame clones alone and is incomplete. In the table there are roughly 140,000 clones, about nine tenths of which are singletons. The sample in question was peripheral blood, obtained on day 0 of AZD1222 vaccination. This clonotype originated in an adult in good health.

This CDR3 reads CASSLQGAGSYEQYF. CDR3 in DNA: TGTGCCAGCAGCCTACAGGGGGCAGGCTCCTACGAGCAGTACTTC. V usage is TRBV6-2 or TRBV6-3 and J usage is TRBJ2-7; 9 positions agree with TRBD1. This CDR3 region has 15 residues. Germline values: CDR1 MNHEY, CDR2 SVGEGT. V shed 6 bases and J 0 bases; nucleotides not matched to a gene: 6.